Presented here are 27 T cell receptor beta chains from one specimen sequenced in a study of CD8 T cells in Susac syndrome. Random hexamers were used to reverse transcribe an amount of about 0.5 to 1 ug RNA. TCRdb redid the calling of the immunoSEQ multiplex PCR reads with MiXCR, one entry per CDR3 protein. The profile shows roughly 50,000 distinct CDR3 sequences, 93% of them singletons. The material sequenced was CD8+ T cells from PBMCs. All receptors derive from a human donor in good health.

This clonotype has more than one count but fewer than ten. The CDR3: CASSVADNTGELFF. The CDR3 nucleotides are TGTGCCAGCAGCGTAGCGGACAACACCGGGGAGCTGTTTTTT. This rearrangement joins TRBV9 to TRBJ2-2; D remains unclear. Deletions cut 0 bases from V and 2 bases from J, with 5 bases between. Germline values: CDR1 SGDLS, CDR2 YYNGEE. This CDR3 contains 14 residues.

The V call is TRBV12-3 or TRBV12-4, the J call TRBJ1-3; D is unresolved. The CDR3 totals 14 residues. V was pared by 3 bases and J by 0 bases, with 6 bases between. The CDR3 nucleotides read TGTGCCAGCAGTTTGGTAGTCTCTGGAAACACCATATATTTT. Translating it yields CASSLVVSGNTIYF.

The chain recombines TRBV29-1 with TRBJ2-3; the D gene is possibly TRBD1 (5 bases). V was pared by 1 base and J by 3 bases, with 8 bases between. Germline CDR1 reads SQVTM; CDR2 reads ANQGSEA. The CDR3 has 13 residues. Here the CDR3 DNA reads TGCAGCGTTGAAGGGGGCTGGACAGATACGCAGTATTTT. It specifies CSVEGGWTDTQYF.

The count of this clonotype is one. The junction differs from germline at one of its ends, possibly a read error. The chain is built from TRBV27 and TRBJ2-3, with 8 bases aligning to TRBD2. Germline values: CDR1 MNHEY, CDR2 SMNVEV (reference sequence). The CDR3 is made up of 17 amino acids. The CDR3 sequence is CASSFPGLARSTNTQYF. In DNA form, the CDR3 reads TGTGCCAGCAGTTTCCCCGGACTAGCCAGGAGCACAAATACGCAGTATTTT.

The V call is TRBV6-1, the J call TRBJ2-1, with TRBD2 as a possible D gene (5 bases). Germline V gene sequence: CDR1 MNHNS, CDR2 SASEGT. CDR3 length: 13 amino acids. Trimming stripped 11 bases from V and 3 bases from J, with 14 bases between. The CDR3 is CAVRTGIYNEQFF. The CDR3 nucleotides read TGTGCCGTCCGGACGGGAATCTACAATGAGCAGTTCTTC.

The rearrangement uses TRBV15 and TRBJ1-2; weak D call: TRBD1 (6 bases). V shed 5 bases and J shed 5 bases, with 15 bases lying between them. CDR3 length: 14 amino acids. Germline CDR1 reads LNHNV; CDR2 reads YYDKDF (reference sequence). Here the CDR3 DNA reads TGTGCCACCAGCGAGGGGGGGAGAGTATATGGCTACACCTTC. It is translated as CATSEGGRVYGYTF.

The V call is TRBV13, the J call TRBJ2-3; TRBD2 agrees at 8 bases. Germline CDR1 is PRHDT and CDR2 is FYEKMQ (reference sequence). The CDR3 loop spans 16 amino acids. Germline trimming cut 4 bases from V and 0 bases from J; bases unmatched to any gene: 6. The CDR3 spells CASSSPSGQSTDTQYF. In DNA form, the CDR3 reads TGTGCCAGCAGCTCCCCTAGCGGGCAAAGCACAGATACGCAGTATTTT.

The chain has TRBV5-6 and TRBJ1-3; tentative D call: TRBD1 (5 bases). V was shortened by 0 bases and J by 7 bases, with 8 bases between the two germline ends. This CDR3 comprises 13 residues. Germline V lookup: CDR1 SGHDT, CDR2 YYEEEE. CDR3 sequence: CASSLAGGNTIYF. DNA for the CDR3: TGTGCCAGCAGCTTGGCCGGGGGGAACACCATATATTTT.

The genes are TRBV30 and TRBJ2-3; 9 bases agree with TRBD1. The ends lost 3 bases at V and 3 bases at J; junction bases unmatched: 4. The germline CDR1 and CDR2 sequences are GTSNPN and SVGIG (reference sequence). The CDR3 extends over 14 amino acids. The CDR3 reads CAWSPGQGTDTQYF. The CDR3 nucleotides are TGTGCCTGGAGCCCCGGACAGGGGACAGATACGCAGTATTTT.

This clonotype was detected once. This chain joins TRBV12-3 or TRBV12-4 and TRBJ2-1; D is ambiguous. This CDR3 is 15 amino acids long. The ends were cut back, 3 bases at V and 0 bases at J, with 9 bases in the middle. The CDR3 coding sequence is TGTGCCAGCAGTTTGGGCAGCTTCTCCTACAATGAGCAGTTCTTC. Protein product: CASSLGSFSYNEQFF.

The genes are TRBV2 and TRBJ2-7, with TRBD1 matching over 8 bases. The V segment lost 9 bases and the J segment 0 bases; nucleotides outside the gene matches: 10. This CDR3 has 15 residues. CDR1 and CDR2 (germline): SNHLY, FYNNEI. The CDR3, as DNA: TGTGCCAGGAGAAGACAGGGGTCAGCCTCCTACGAGCAGTACTTC. Translation: CARRRQGSASYEQYF.

This CDR3 reads CASSLGVQGRDTQYF. Here the CDR3 DNA reads TGTGCCAGCAGCTTGGGGGTGCAGGGGAGAGATACGCAGTATTTT. The chain carries TRBV7-2 and TRBJ2-3, with a weak D call TRBD1 (6 bases). Trimming shortened V by 3 bases and J by 5 bases, and 15 bases separated the two germline ends. The CDR3 sequence is 15 residues long. Germline CDR1 is SGHTA and CDR2 is FQGNSA. Together with reference TRBV7-2 and TRBJ2-3, the CDR3 gives the full variable domain: GAGVSQSPSNKVTEKGKDVELRCDPISGHTALYWYRQSLGQGLEFLIYFQGNSAPDKSGLPSDRFSAERTGGSVSTLTIQRTQQEDSAVYLCASSLGVQGRDTQYFGPGTRLTVL.

The chain carries TRBV27 and TRBJ1-1; 7 bases are a match to TRBD1. The CDR3 extends over 13 amino acids. J was trimmed by 6 bases and V by 6 bases; bases with no gene match: 7. From germline, CDR1 is MNHEY and CDR2 SMNVEV (reference sequence). The CDR3: CASRETGIAEAFF. The CDR3 nucleotides read TGTGCCAGCAGAGAGACAGGGATAGCTGAAGCTTTCTTT.

The rearrangement links TRBV5-1 to TRBJ2-7; 11 bases match TRBD1. Germline-derived CDR1 and CDR2 are SGHRS and YFSETQ. V lost 4 bases and J lost 3; bases outside the gene matches: 3. The CDR3 runs 14 residues. The CDR3 DNA sequence: TGCGCCAGCAGCAGGACAGGGGGCTACTACGAGCAGTACTTC. Translation gives CASSRTGGYYEQYF.

The V and J genes are TRBV10-3 and TRBJ2-3; maybe TRBD2 (6 bases). This CDR3 is 15 amino acids long. Germline-derived CDR1 and CDR2 are ENHRY and SYGVKD. V lost 4 bases and J lost 6, with 17 bases in between. Here the CDR3 DNA reads TGTGCCATCAGTGGCACCGGGAGAGTCGGGGATACGCAGTATTTT. Translated: CAISGTGRVGDTQYF.

Regarding this clonotype: One end of the junction does not line up with germline, which may come from a read error. The chain has TRBV7-7 and TRBJ2-2; unclear D gene. This CDR3 has 13 amino acids. In germline, CDR1 is SSHAT, CDR2 FNYEAQ (reference sequence). CDR3 protein: CASSAGGRGELFF. For the CDR3, the DNA is TGTGCTAGCAGCGCAGGTGGCCGCGGGGAGCTGTTTTTT. The whole variable domain, remainder taken from reference TRBV7-7 and TRBJ2-2, is GAGVSQSPRYKVTKRGQDVTLRCDPISSHATLYWYQQALGQGPEFLTYFNYEAQPDKSGLPSDRFSAERPEGSISTLTIQRTEQRDSAMYRCASSAGGRGELFFGEGSRLTVL.

The genes are TRBV21-1 and TRBJ2-2. TRBV21-1 is flagged as a pseudogene. The CDR3 consists of 15 residues. Here the CDR3 DNA reads TGTGCCAGCAGCAAAGCGCAGGGAAACACCGGGGAGCTGTTTTTT. Its protein is CASSKAQGNTGELFF.

This clonotype was recorded once. This sequence joins TRBV7-6 and TRBJ2-6; D gene uncertain. The CDR3 covers 15 residues. Germline V gene lookup returns CDR1 SGHVS and CDR2 FNYEAQ. The V gene lost 5 bases and the J gene lost 1 base, with 9 bases spanning the gap. For the CDR3, the DNA is TGTGCCAGCAGCCCCATACCTTCTGGGGCCAACGTCCTGACTTTC. Encoded protein: CASSPIPSGANVLTF.

V is TRBV18 and J is TRBJ2-1; 8 bases are a match to TRBD2. V shed 0 bases, J shed 6 bases, and the junction held 13 bases outside the gene matches. Germline CDR1 and CDR2: KGHSH and LQKENI. The CDR3 runs to 18 residues. The CDR3 sequence is CASSPPLSRLAILNEQFF. The DNA for the CDR3 is TGTGCCAGCTCACCACCGTTGAGTAGACTAGCGATACTCAATGAGCAGTTCTTC.

This chain connects TRBV7-9 to TRBJ2-7; 13 nucleotides align to TRBD2. The CDR3 length is 16 residues. V was clipped by 4 bases and J by 5 bases; unmatched bases: 8. Germline CDR1 is SEHNR and CDR2 is FQNEAQ (reference sequence). CDR3 DNA sequence: TGTGCCAGCAGCTCTCCCGGGACTAGCGGGACCGACGAGCAGTACTTC. It codes for CASSSPGTSGTDEQYF.

The rearrangement joins TRBV6-5 to TRBJ2-5; 7 bases map to TRBD1. This CDR3 region has 15 residues. V shed 5 bases, J shed 5 bases, and the junction held 11 bases outside the gene matches. Germline V gene data show CDR1 as MNHEY and CDR2 as SVGAGI. This chain's CDR3 is CASSPQDREGETQYF. The DNA for the CDR3 is TGTGCCAGCAGTCCACAAGACAGGGAAGGGGAGACCCAGTACTTC.

The rearrangement links TRBV5-8 to TRBJ1-2, with no clear D. CDR1 is SGHTS and CDR2 is YDEGEE in the germline V gene. Between the trimmed V and J ends, which lost 0 bases and 3 bases, there was a span of 9 bases. This CDR3 contains 14 residues. CDR3 in amino acids: CASSLGGGYYGYTF. CDR3 DNA: TGTGCCAGCAGCTTGGGCGGAGGCTACTATGGCTACACCTTC.

The DNA of the CDR3 is TGTGCCAGCAGCACAGGGGTTGAAGCTTTCTTT. Its protein is CASSTGVEAFF. The chain combines TRBV5-6 with TRBJ1-1; 7 nucleotides line up with TRBD1. The CDR3 spans 11 residues. Germline V gives CDR1 SGHDT, CDR2 YYEEEE. J gave up 7 bases and V 4 bases, and 1 base lay outside the gene matches. Together with reference TRBV5-6 and TRBJ1-1, the CDR3 gives the full variable domain: DAGVTQSPTHLIKTRGQQVTLRCSPKSGHDTVSWYQQALGQGPQFIFQYYEEEERQRGNFPDRFSGHQFPNYSSELNVNALLLGDSALYLCASSTGVEAFFGQGTRLTVV.

V gene TRBV20-1 combines with J gene TRBJ2-2; 10 nucleotides agree with TRBD1. The germline gives CDR1 DFQATT, CDR2 SNEGSKA (reference sequence). This CDR3 is 17 amino acids long. After removal of 0 bases from V and 3 bases from J, the junction contained 7 bases not matched to a gene. The CDR3 region has the DNA TGCAGTGCTAGAGATCTTGCGGGACAGGGGTACACCGGGGAGCTGTTTTTT. This encodes CSARDLAGQGYTGELFF.

The genes are TRBV3-1 and TRBJ2-1; D remains ambiguous. Trimming shortened V by 4 bases and J by 7 bases, and 11 bases separated the two germline ends. There are 13 residues in the CDR3. Germline loops: CDR1 LGHDT, CDR2 YNNKEL (reference sequence). The CDR3 is CASSLMASNEQFF. The CDR3 DNA is TGTGCCAGCAGCCTAATGGCTTCGAATGAGCAGTTCTTC.

The chain joins TRBV15 to TRBJ1-5; tentatively, D is TRBD1 (5 bases). V lost 1 base and J 6 bases, leaving 13 bases between the germline ends. Germline V gene lookup returns CDR1 LNHNV and CDR2 YYDKDF (reference sequence). CDR3 length: 15 amino acids. The CDR3 DNA is TGTGCCACCAGCAGAGCGGCAGGGACCGGTCAGCCCCAGCATTTT. Its translation is CATSRAAGTGQPQHF.

The CDR3 loop reads CASSSLAGGLAEQFF. The CDR3 bases are TGTGCCAGCAGCTCCCTTGCGGGAGGGTTAGCTGAGCAGTTCTTC. The chain combines TRBV7-9 with TRBJ2-1; 9 nucleotides line up with TRBD2. Germline assignment: CDR1 SEHNR and CDR2 FQNEAQ (reference sequence). V trimming: 4 bases; J trimming: 9 bases; junction bases outside the gene matches: 10. The CDR3 is 15 residues long. The complete variable domain, with remaining parts taken from reference TRBV7-9 and TRBJ2-1, reads DTGVSQNPRHKITKRGQNVTFRCDPISEHNRLYWYRQTLGQGPEFLTYFQNEAQLEKSRLLSDRFSAERPKGSFSTLEIQRTEQGDSAMYLCASSSLAGGLAEQFFGPGTRLTVL.